This paragraph covers one TCR beta chain sequence. The antigen remains undetermined. Cells were stimulated with CMV-infected fibroblast lysates at 8 to 10 ug/mL. CD40L-negative CD69-negative CD45RO-high memory CD4+ T cells were sorted as populations depleted of antigen-responding cells. Anti-CD28/CD49d costimulation, CD40-blocking antibody and enfuvirtide were given to CD8-depleted PBMCs for about 19 hours. This record comes from a study of persistence of HIV-infected CD4 T cells. Study-wide context: Donors had been on suppressive ART for a median of around 8 years. Study-wide points: TCRbeta richness was lower in CMV- and Gag-responding cells than in anti-CD3/anti-CD28-responding cells.

Sequencing used immunoSEQ version 4 in survey mode. Measured with immunoSEQ multiplex PCR; TCRdb has only the in-frame clones, and not every one. The sample shows roughly 34,000 clones, 75% to 85% of them seen only once. CDR1 is SNHLY, CDR2 FYNNEI, per germline. J lost 0 bases, V lost 6 bases, and 7 bases had no gene match. The CDR3 runs to 15 residues. The receptor's source is an adult man with HIV who was CMV-seropositive. Sequencing used CD4+ T cells sorted from PBMCs after approximately 19-hour stimulation, obtained from a patient who received antiretroviral therapy. This chain links TRBV2 with TRBJ1-1; 7 positions match TRBD1. CDR3 in amino acids: CASSRDRSMNTEAFF. The CDR3 DNA reads TGTGCCAGCAGCCGGGACAGATCTATGAACACTGAAGCTTTCTTT. Supplemented by reference TRBV2 and TRBJ1-1, the full variable domain reads EPEVTQTPSHQVTQMGQEVILRCVPISNHLYFYWYRQILGQKVEFLVSFYNNEISEKSEIFDDQFSVERPDGSNFTLKIRSTKLEDSAMYFCASSRDRSMNTEAFFGQGTRLTVV.